This T cell receptor (beta chain) was identified in a study of T cell responses to AZD1222 COVID-19 vaccine (dated by TCRdb to the early 2020s). Regarding the research as a whole: TCR sequencing covered over 230 trial participants: about 210 given two doses of AZD1222 and 26 given two doses of MenACWY control vaccine. Trial participants were enrolled by age into 18-55, 56-69 and 70-plus year subgroups, with around 150, 28 and 57 TCR-sequenced participants respectively.

The CDR3 runs 13 residues from the cysteine to the phenylalanine. Just CDR3 DNA is preserved here, 39 bases in frame from base 1. The germline V gene specifies SGHTA as CDR1 and FQGTGA as CDR2. V is pared back by 5 bases and J by 6 bases, with 12 bases lying between the germline termini. Overall study results and their limits: Reportedly, almost half of the unique spike-specific TCRs recognized epitopes lying outside the regions that are mutated in the B.1.351 and B.1.1.7 variants. Because no day 14 peak-response samples were available, the repertoires could be characterized only after the peak T cell response. In the small 56-69-year group, the increase in depth fell short of significance, most likely because of low power. After two AZD1222 doses, spike-specific TCR breadth and depth were significantly higher than at day 0 and than in MenACWY recipients. The whole spike protein was spanned by vaccine-associated CD4 TCRs, and dominant responses were seen in regions 160-218 and 743-854. Most participants were white British and females outnumbered males, and the authors suggested that clonal diversity may have been underestimated. Conclusions about previously exposed vaccinees are limited because only a handful of AZD1222 recipients were SARS-CoV-2 seropositive at baseline.

The time point label, read with the paper, signifies: baseline before first vaccination. The sample's treatment or condition label, decoded: meningococcal conjugate vaccine given as trial control. The vaccinee samples were drawn from two UK trials, COV001 and COV002, one of which was a single-blind randomized controlled phase 2/3 trial testing AZD1222 (ChAdOx1 nCoV-19) in healthy adults. For TCRbeta chain sequencing, PBMC samples were collected from trial participants at day 0 and at day 28 after the second dose. The CDR3 regions of human TCRbeta chains were subjected to immunosequencing. Regarding the original processing steps: Repertoire TCRs were checked for matches against a reference library of SARS-CoV-2-specific TCRs that had been generated using the MIRA antigen-specificity platform. Breadth was defined as the fraction of unique TCRs that were SARS-CoV-2-associated, and depth was defined as the fraction of total T cells that were SARS-CoV-2-associated. Each spike-specific TCR was assigned to its reactive spike region and to a CD4 or CD8 class using the MIRA data. Log10-transformed breadth and depth values were compared by one-way ANOVA with Sidak's multiple comparisons tests. The table comes from immuneACCESS by way of TCRdb, which keeps in-frame sequences with V and J called. Part of the clones is missing from these tables; in studies checked, under half for an unresolved V gene and the rest for unknown reasons. The V and J calls and clone size come from that table; D and trimming were worked out from the DNA. The sample yields about 83,000 clones; 88% were counted once. The ten largest account for 4.7% of the sample.

Note on this clone: No cognate antigen has been identified for it. Base qualities are not provided; no much larger clone lies one nucleotide away.

The sequences come from peripheral blood, collected on day 0 of MenACWY control vaccination. This receptor was obtained from an adult in good health. This sequence uses TRBV7-3 and TRBJ2-3, with no reliable assignment of the D segment. The base sequence is TGTGCCAGCAGCGTTAACGTTCGGGATACGCAGTATTTT. It encodes CASSVNVRDTQYF. Reference TRBV7-3 and TRBJ2-3 proteins supply the regions before and after the CDR3; the full variable domain is: GAGVSQTPSNKVTEKGKYVELRCDPISGHTALYWYRQSLGQGPEFLIYFQGTGAADDSGLPNDRFFAVRPEGSVSTLKIQRTERGDSAVYLCASSVNVRDTQYFGPGTRLTVL.